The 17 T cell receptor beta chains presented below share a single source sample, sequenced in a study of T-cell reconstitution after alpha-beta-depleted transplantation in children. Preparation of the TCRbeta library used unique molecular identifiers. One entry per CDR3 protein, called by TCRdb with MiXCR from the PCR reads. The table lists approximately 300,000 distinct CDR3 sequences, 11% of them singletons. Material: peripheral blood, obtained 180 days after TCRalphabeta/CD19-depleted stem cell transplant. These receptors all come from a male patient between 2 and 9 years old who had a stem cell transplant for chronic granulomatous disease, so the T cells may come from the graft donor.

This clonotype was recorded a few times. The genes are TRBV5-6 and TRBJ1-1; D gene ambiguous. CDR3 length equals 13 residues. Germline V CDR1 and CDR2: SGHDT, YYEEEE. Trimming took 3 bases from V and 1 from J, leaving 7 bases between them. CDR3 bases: TGTGCCAGCAGCTCTCACCCGAACACTGAAGCTTTCTTT. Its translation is CASSSHPNTEAFF.

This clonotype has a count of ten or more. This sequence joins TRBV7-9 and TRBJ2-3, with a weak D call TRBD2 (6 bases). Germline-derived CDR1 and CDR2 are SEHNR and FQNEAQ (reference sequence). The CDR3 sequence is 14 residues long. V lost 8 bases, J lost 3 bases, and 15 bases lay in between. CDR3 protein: CASGGRFLTDTQYF. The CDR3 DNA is TGTGCCAGCGGAGGGAGGTTTCTGACAGATACGCAGTATTTT.

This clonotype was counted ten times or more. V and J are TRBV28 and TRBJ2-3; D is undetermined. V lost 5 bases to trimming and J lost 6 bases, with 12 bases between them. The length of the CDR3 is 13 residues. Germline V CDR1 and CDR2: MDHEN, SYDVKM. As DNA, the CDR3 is TGTGCCAGCAGTCTCCCTGCCCGCGATACGCAGTATTTT. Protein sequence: CASSLPARDTQYF.

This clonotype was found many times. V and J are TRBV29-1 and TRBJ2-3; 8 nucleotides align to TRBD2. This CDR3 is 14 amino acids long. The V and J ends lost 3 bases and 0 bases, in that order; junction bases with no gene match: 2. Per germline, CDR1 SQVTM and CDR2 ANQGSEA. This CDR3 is CSVDPSGSTDTQYF. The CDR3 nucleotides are TGCAGCGTTGACCCTAGCGGGAGCACAGATACGCAGTATTTT.

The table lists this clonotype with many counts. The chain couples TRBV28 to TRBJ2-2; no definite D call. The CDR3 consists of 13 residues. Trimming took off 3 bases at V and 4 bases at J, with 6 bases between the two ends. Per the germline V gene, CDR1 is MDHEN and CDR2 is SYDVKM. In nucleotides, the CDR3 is TGTGCCAGCAGTTTTCTCTCCACCGGGGAGCTGTTTTTT. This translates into CASSFLSTGELFF.

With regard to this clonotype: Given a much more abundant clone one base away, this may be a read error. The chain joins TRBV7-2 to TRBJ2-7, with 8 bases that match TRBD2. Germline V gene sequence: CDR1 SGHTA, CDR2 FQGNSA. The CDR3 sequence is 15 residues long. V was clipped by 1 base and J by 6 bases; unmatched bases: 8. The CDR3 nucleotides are TGTGCCAGCAGCTTAGAACTAGCGGTGGTGCTCGAGCAGTACTTC. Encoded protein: CASSLELAVVLEQYF. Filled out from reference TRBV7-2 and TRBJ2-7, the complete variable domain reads GAGVSQSPSNKVTEKGKDVELRCDPISGHTALYWYRQSLGQGLEFLIYFQGNSAPDKSGLPSDRFSAERTGGSVSTLTIQRTQQEDSAVYLCASSLELAVVLEQYFGPGTRLTVT.

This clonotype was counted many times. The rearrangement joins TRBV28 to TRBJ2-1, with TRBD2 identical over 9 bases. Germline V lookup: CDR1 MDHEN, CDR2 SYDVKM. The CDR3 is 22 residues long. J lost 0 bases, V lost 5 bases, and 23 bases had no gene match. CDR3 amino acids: CASSPLRLTGRLAGPSYNEQFF. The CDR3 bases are TGTGCCAGCAGTCCCTTACGCTTGACAGGGAGGCTAGCGGGGCCCTCCTACAATGAGCAGTTCTTC.

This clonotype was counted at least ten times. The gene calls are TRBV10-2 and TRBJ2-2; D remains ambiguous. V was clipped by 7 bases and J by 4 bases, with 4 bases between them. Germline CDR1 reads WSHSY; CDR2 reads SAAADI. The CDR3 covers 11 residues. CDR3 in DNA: TGCGCCAGCATGGGCACCGGGGAGCTGTTTTTT. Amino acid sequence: CASMGTGELFF.

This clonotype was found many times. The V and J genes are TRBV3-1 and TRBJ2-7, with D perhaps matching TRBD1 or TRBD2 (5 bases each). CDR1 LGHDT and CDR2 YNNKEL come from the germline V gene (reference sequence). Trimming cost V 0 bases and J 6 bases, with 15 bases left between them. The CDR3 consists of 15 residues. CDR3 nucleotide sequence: TGTGCCAGCAGCCAAGATTTGACAGCCGGGATCGAGCAGTACTTC. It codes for CASSQDLTAGIEQYF.

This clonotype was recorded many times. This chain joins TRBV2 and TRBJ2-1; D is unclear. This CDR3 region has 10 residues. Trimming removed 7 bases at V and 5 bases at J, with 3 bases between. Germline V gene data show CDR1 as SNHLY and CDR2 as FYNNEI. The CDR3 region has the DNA TGTGCCAGCAAAGACAATGAGCAGTTCTTC. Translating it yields CASKDNEQFF.

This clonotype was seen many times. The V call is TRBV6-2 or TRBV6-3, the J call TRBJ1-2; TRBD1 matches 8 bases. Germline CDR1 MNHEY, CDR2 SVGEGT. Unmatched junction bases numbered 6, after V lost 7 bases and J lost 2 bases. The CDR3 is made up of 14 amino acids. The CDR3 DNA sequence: TGTGCCAGCACCCAGACAGGGGAGAACTATGGCTACACCTTC. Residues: CASTQTGENYGYTF.

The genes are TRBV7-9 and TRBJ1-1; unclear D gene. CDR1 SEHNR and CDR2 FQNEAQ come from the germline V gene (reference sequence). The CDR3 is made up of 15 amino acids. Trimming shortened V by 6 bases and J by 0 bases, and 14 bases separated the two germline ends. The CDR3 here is CASRFHPWLNTEAFF. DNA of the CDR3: TGTGCCAGCAGGTTTCACCCGTGGTTGAACACTGAAGCTTTCTTT.

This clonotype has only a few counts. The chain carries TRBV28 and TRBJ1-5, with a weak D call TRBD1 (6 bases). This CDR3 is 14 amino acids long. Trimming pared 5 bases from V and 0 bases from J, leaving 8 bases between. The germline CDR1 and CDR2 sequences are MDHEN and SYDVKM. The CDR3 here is CASSLDSSNQPQHF. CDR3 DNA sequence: TGTGCCAGCAGTCTGGACAGTAGCAATCAGCCCCAGCATTTT.

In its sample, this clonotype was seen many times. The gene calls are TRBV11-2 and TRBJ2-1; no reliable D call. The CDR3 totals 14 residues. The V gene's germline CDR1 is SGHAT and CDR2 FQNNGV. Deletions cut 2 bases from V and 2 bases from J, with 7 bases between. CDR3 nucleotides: TGTGCCAGCAGCTTAAGCTCGGCCTACAATGAGCAGTTCTTC. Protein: CASSLSSAYNEQFF.

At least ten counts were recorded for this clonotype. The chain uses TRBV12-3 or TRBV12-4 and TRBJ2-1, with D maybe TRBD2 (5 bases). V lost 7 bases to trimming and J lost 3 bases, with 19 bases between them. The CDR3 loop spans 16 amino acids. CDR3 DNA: TGTGCCAGCACCTTGGGCAAAGCGGCTATCTACAATGAGCAGTTCTTC. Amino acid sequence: CASTLGKAAIYNEQFF.

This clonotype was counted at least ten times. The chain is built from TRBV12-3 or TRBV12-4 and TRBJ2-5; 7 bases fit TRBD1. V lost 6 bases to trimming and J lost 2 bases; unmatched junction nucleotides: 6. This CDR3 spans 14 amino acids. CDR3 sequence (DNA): TGTGCCAGCAGCGGGAACAGGGGACAAGAGACCCAGTACTTC. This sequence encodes CASSGNRGQETQYF.

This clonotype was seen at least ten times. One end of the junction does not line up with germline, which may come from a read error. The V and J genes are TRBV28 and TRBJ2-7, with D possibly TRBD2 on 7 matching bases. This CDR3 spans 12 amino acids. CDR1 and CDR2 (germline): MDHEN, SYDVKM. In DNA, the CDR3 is TGTGCCAGCAGTTCGCCGTCGCGGGGGCTAGTTTTC. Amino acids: CASSSPSRGLVF. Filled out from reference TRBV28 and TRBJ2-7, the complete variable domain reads DVKVTQSSRYLVKRTGEKVFLECVQDMDHENMFWYRQDPGLGLRLIYFSYDVKMKEKGDIPEGYSVSREKKERFSLILESASTNQTSMYLCASSSPSRGLVFGPGTRLTVT.